The 25 T cell receptor beta chains below come from one sample, sequenced in a study of regulatory T cells in long-lasting Graves disease. Arm-PCR of CDR3 regions with iRepertoire HTBI primers generated TCR beta libraries. TCRdb passed the multiplex PCR reads through MiXCR, listing each CDR3 protein once. The table shows about 470,000 distinct CDR3 sequences, with around 15% occurring only once. The sample's time point: newly diagnosed GD, antithyroid drugs for less than 3 months. PBMC-derived RNA was used for the TCR library. A further study also used this sample, focusing on T cells in Graves' hyperthyroidism and ophthalmopathy.

Sequencing used peripheral blood mononuclear cells (PBMCs), obtained at new diagnosis, from a patient treated with antithyroid drugs. The receptors were gathered from a man aged 35-49 years with Graves disease.

This clonotype was detected many times. The chain links TRBV6-1 to TRBJ1-1; the D is unclear. The germline gives CDR1 MNHNS, CDR2 SASEGT. The CDR3 is 15 residues long. Trimming left V 6 bases short and J 3 bases short, with 17 bases between. The CDR3 DNA sequence: TGTGCCAGCAGGCCGGGTCCCTGGCTGGACACTGAAGCTTTCTTT. It encodes CASRPGPWLDTEAFF.

The chain links TRBV3-1 to TRBJ1-1, with D tentatively TRBD1 (5 bases). There are 15 residues in the CDR3. Trimming pared 4 bases from V and 7 bases from J, leaving 19 bases between. Germline V gives CDR1 LGHDT, CDR2 YNNKEL (reference sequence). In DNA form, the CDR3 reads TGTGCCAGCAGCCCCCATGTGGGCAGGGCCGGTGAAGCTTTCTTT. Its protein is CASSPHVGRAGEAFF. Combining the CDR3 with reference TRBV3-1 and TRBJ1-1 gives the whole variable domain DTAVSQTPKYLVTQMGNDKSIKCEQNLGHDTMYWYKQDSKKFLKIMFSYNNKELIINETVPNRFSPKSPDKAHLNLHINSLELGDSAVYFCASSPHVGRAGEAFFGQGTRLTVV.

This clonotype has a single count. The rearrangement uses TRBV2 and TRBJ2-1; 11 bases are a match to TRBD2. The CDR3 has 15 residues. Losses at the gene ends were 4 bases for V and 5 bases for J; bases not matched to a gene: 4. CDR1 is SNHLY and CDR2 is FYNNEI in the germline V gene. CDR3 sequence: CASSGGLAANNEQFF. CDR3 bases: TGTGCCAGCAGTGGGGGACTAGCGGCGAACAATGAGCAGTTCTTC.

This clonotype occurred many times. The rearrangement joins TRBV5-1 to TRBJ1-4; no clear D. Germline lookup yields CDR1 SGHRS and CDR2 YFSETQ. There are 14 residues in the CDR3. V gave up 4 bases and J gave up 1 base, with 8 bases separating them. In DNA, the CDR3 is TGCGCCAGCAGCGTGGAGGGAACTAATGAAAAACTGTTTTTT. Its protein product is CASSVEGTNEKLFF.

The chain links TRBV20-1 to TRBJ2-1; weak D call: TRBD2 (7 bases). Germline loops: CDR1 DFQATT, CDR2 SNEGSKA (reference sequence). This CDR3 contains 16 residues. V lost 5 bases and J 3 bases, leaving 20 bases between the germline ends. The CDR3 reads CSAPLGGPGGYNEQFF. CDR3 bases: TGCAGTGCTCCATTGGGGGGGCCGGGGGGCTACAATGAGCAGTTCTTC.

This clonotype showed up many times. One junction end does not reproduce the germline sequence, and a read error may be involved. The chain carries TRBV5-1 and TRBJ1-1, with D unclear. The germline CDR1 and CDR2 sequences are SGHRS and YFSETQ. This CDR3 is built from 15 residues. The CDR3 region has the DNA TGTGCCAGCAGCTGGGGTGACACGGGAAGAGGTGAAGCTTTCTTT. Translated, it gives CASSWGDTGRGEAFF.

This clonotype showed up many times. This rearrangement joins TRBV11-3 to TRBJ1-1; 9 positions agree with TRBD1. The V gene end was trimmed by 5 bases and the J gene end by 11 bases; junction bases not matched to a gene: 6. The germline V gene has CDR1 SGHNT and CDR2 YENEEA. The CDR3 has 12 residues. DNA of the CDR3: TGTGCCAGCAGCCTCGGGACAGGGCCCGCTTTCTTT. Amino acids: CASSLGTGPAFF. The full variable domain, completed using reference TRBV11-3 and TRBJ1-1, is EAGVVQSPRYKIIEKKQPVAFWCNPISGHNTLYWYLQNLGQGPELLIRYENEEAVDDSQLPKDRFSAERLKGVDSTLKIQPAELGDSAVYLCASSLGTGPAFFGQGTRLTVV.

The rearrangement joins TRBV29-1 to TRBJ2-1; 8 bases fit TRBD2. From germline, CDR1 is SQVTM and CDR2 ANQGSEA. J lost 4 bases, V lost 6 bases, and 2 bases had no gene match. The CDR3 runs to 12 residues. The DNA of the CDR3 is TGCAGCGTGCGGGAGGTTTACAATGAGCAGTTCTTC. This sequence encodes CSVREVYNEQFF.

In its sample, this clonotype was seen many times. This rearrangement joins TRBV19 to TRBJ1-2; no definite D call. There are 16 residues in the CDR3. Germline V gives CDR1 LNHDA, CDR2 SQIVND (reference sequence). Trimming stripped 1 base from V and 0 bases from J, with 12 bases between. The CDR3 is CASSIASTGTNYGYTF. The CDR3 bases are TGTGCCAGTAGTATAGCTTCGACGGGGACTAACTATGGCTACACCTTC.

This clonotype was seen many times. CDR3 sequence (DNA): TGTGCTAGTGGTTCACAGACGGCTTATCGGGACAATGAGCAGTTCTTC. Its translation: CASGSQTAYRDNEQFF. The rearrangement links TRBV12-5 to TRBJ2-1; D call uncertain. There are 16 residues in the CDR3. Trimming cost V 4 bases and J 5 bases, with 18 bases left between them. CDR1 is LGHNT and CDR2 is FRNRAP in the germline V gene.

The chain carries TRBV12-3 or TRBV12-4 and TRBJ2-5; D is uncertain. The V and J ends lost 5 bases and 11 bases respectively, with 18 bases between them. The CDR3 runs 13 residues. The CDR3: CASSLQPHSEQYF. The DNA of the CDR3 is TGTGCCAGCAGTCTCCAGCCTCATAGTGAGCAGTACTTC.

This clonotype was recorded many times. This rearrangement joins TRBV6-5 to TRBJ1-3, with D possibly TRBD1 on 5 matching bases. The CDR3 spans 18 residues. Trimming removed 0 bases at V and 4 bases at J, with 19 bases between. CDR1 and CDR2 (germline): MNHEY, SVGAGI. CDR3 region: CASSYSGRVKFSGNTIYF. The DNA for the CDR3 is TGTGCCAGCAGTTACTCCGGCAGGGTCAAGTTCTCGGGAAACACCATATATTTT.

This clonotype was counted ten times or more. The V gene is TRBV6-2 or TRBV6-3, the J gene TRBJ2-5; TRBD1 or TRBD2 may be the D gene (6 bases each). Trimming stripped 2 bases from V and 5 bases from J, with 9 bases between. The CDR3 is made up of 13 amino acids. Germline-derived CDR1 and CDR2 are MNHEY and SVGEGT. In DNA, the CDR3 is TGTGCCAGCAGTTACAGGAGGGGGGAGACCCAGTACTTC. Protein: CASSYRRGETQYF.

The V and J genes are TRBV6-2 or TRBV6-3 and TRBJ2-6; D perhaps matches TRBD1 (6 bases). V was clipped by 7 bases and J by 1 base, with 14 bases between them. The CDR3 has 16 amino acids. Looked up from germline, CDR1 is MNHEY and CDR2 is SVGEGT. CDR3 DNA: TGTGCCAGCACCTTTGTAGGGGGTTCTGGGGCCAACGTCCTGACTTTC. The encoded protein is CASTFVGGSGANVLTF.

The sample holds many counts of this clonotype. V and J are TRBV2 and TRBJ2-2; 10 bases map to TRBD2. Germline CDR1 and CDR2: SNHLY and FYNNEI. The CDR3 sequence is 17 residues long. Trimming took 8 bases from V and 5 from J; bases not matched to a gene: 14. The CDR3 here is CASVGGAGGPGTGELFF. CDR3 nucleotide sequence: TGTGCCAGCGTCGGAGGAGCGGGAGGGCCCGGTACCGGGGAGCTGTTTTTT.

Many counts were recorded for this clonotype. The chain links TRBV12-3 or TRBV12-4 to TRBJ1-2; D is uncertain. The CDR3 contains 15 residues. V lost 2 bases and J lost 0, with 10 bases in between. The CDR3 region is CASSLNGRPNYGYTF. The DNA for the CDR3 is TGTGCCAGCAGTTTAAACGGCCGCCCTAACTATGGCTACACCTTC.

A remark on this clonotype: This clone may be a read error of a much larger clone one base away. The J gene is TRBJ2-7, the V gene TRBV11-2, with TRBD2 matching over 9 bases. In germline, CDR1 is SGHAT, CDR2 FQNNGV. V trimming: 1 base; J trimming: 2 bases; junction bases outside the gene matches: 9. CDR3 length equals 17 residues. The CDR3 nucleotides read TGTGCCAGCAGCTTAGTGTTTCGCGGGACTAGCCCCTACGAGCAGTACTTC. It is translated as CASSLVFRGTSPYEQYF.

At least ten counts were recorded for this clonotype. The chain recombines TRBV20-1 with TRBJ2-7; 9 bases are a match to TRBD2. Germline CDR1 is DFQATT and CDR2 is SNEGSKA (reference sequence). The ends lost 5 bases at V and 4 bases at J; junction bases unmatched: 9. CDR3 size: 14 residues. The CDR3 sequence: CSAAPLAGPYEQYF. CDR3 DNA sequence: TGCAGTGCTGCCCCACTAGCGGGCCCATACGAGCAGTACTTC.

This clonotype was observed at least ten times. V usage is TRBV24-1 and J usage is TRBJ2-5; either TRBD1 or TRBD2 may supply D (5 bases each). CDR1 KGHDR and CDR2 SFDVKD come from the germline V gene. Trimming cost V 9 bases and J 1 base, with 11 bases left between them. The CDR3 has 13 amino acids. The CDR3: CATADGGQETQYF. The CDR3 DNA reads TGTGCCACCGCAGATGGGGGCCAAGAGACCCAGTACTTC.

This clonotype was seen ten or more times. V and J are TRBV29-1 and TRBJ1-1; D is possibly TRBD1 (5 bases). This CDR3 is 13 amino acids long. Per the germline V gene, CDR1 is SQVTM and CDR2 is ANQGSEA. The V end was cut by 4 bases, the J end by 2 bases, with 11 bases between. CDR3 loop: CSVVPGPNTEAFF. The DNA for the CDR3 is TGCAGCGTTGTTCCAGGGCCTAACACTGAAGCTTTCTTT.

About this clonotype itself: At one of its ends the junction is not consistent with the germline gene, which may arise from a read error. V gene TRBV6-1 combines with J gene TRBJ2-2, with D tentatively TRBD2 (6 bases). Looked up from germline, CDR1 is MNHNS and CDR2 is SASEGT. The CDR3 has 12 amino acids. The CDR3 DNA is TGTGCCAGCAGTGACCGCGGCGGGGAGCTGTCTTTT. As protein: CASSDRGGELSF.

This clonotype was seen a few times. This chain uses TRBV24-1 with TRBJ2-2; D call uncertain. The CDR3 loop spans 12 amino acids. CDR1 KGHDR and CDR2 SFDVKD come from the germline V gene. V lost 4 bases, J lost 11 bases, and 10 bases lay in between. The CDR3 region is CATSETWGELFF. The CDR3 DNA follows: TGTGCCACCAGTGAAACCTGGGGAGAGCTGTTTTTT.

This clonotype was observed many times. The V gene is TRBV28, the J gene TRBJ2-2; 10 positions match TRBD1. Germline CDR1 is MDHEN and CDR2 is SYDVKM. The length of the CDR3 is 16 residues. The V gene end was trimmed by 5 bases and the J gene end by 4 bases; junction bases not matched to a gene: 7. The DNA of the CDR3 is TGTGCCAGCAGTCTCCCGGGACAGGGGTCCACCGGGGAGCTGTTTTTT. As protein: CASSLPGQGSTGELFF. Full variable domain (outside the CDR3, taken from reference TRBV28 and TRBJ2-2): DVKVTQSSRYLVKRTGEKVFLECVQDMDHENMFWYRQDPGLGLRLIYFSYDVKMKEKGDIPEGYSVSREKKERFSLILESASTNQTSMYLCASSLPGQGSTGELFFGEGSRLTVL.

The table lists this clonotype with many counts. V and J are TRBV20-1 and TRBJ2-3; TRBD2 matches 10 bases. This CDR3 has 16 amino acids. The trim removed 1 base at V and 4 bases at J, leaving 8 bases unmatched. Germline V gene data show CDR1 as DFQATT and CDR2 as SNEGSKA (reference sequence). CDR3 region: CSARAPAGGRSDTQYF. For the CDR3, the DNA is TGCAGTGCTAGAGCCCCAGCGGGAGGGCGGTCAGATACGCAGTATTTT.

The V gene is TRBV7-3, the J gene TRBJ2-7, with TRBD1 as a possible D gene (6 bases). This CDR3 spans 11 amino acids. Germline CDR1 is SGHTA and CDR2 is FQGTGA. The V and J ends lost 5 bases and 12 bases respectively, with 14 bases between them. CDR3 residues: CASSLGGLLYF. DNA of the CDR3: TGTGCCAGCAGCCTAGGGGGTTTACTGTACTTC.